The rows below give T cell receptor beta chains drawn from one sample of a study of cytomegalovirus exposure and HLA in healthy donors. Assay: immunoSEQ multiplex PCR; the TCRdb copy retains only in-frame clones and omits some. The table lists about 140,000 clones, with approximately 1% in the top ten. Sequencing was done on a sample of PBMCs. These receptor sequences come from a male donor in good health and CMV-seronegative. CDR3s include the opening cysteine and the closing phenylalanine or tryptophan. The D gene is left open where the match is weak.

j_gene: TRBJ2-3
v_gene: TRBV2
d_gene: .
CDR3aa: CATTPGAADTQYF
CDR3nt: TGTGCCACTACCCCCGGAGCGGCAGATACGCAGTATTTT

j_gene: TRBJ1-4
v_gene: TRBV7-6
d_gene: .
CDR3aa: CASSSDGGGNEKLFF
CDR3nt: TGTGCCAGCAGCTCGGACGGCGGAGGCAATGAAAAACTGTTTTTT

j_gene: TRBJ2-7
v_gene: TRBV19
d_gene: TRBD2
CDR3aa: CASSTITSGRANEQYF
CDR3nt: TGTGCCAGTAGTACTATAACTAGCGGGAGGGCCAACGAGCAGTACTTC

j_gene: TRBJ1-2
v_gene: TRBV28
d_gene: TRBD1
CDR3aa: CASRSGTVTPLYGYTF
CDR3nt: TGTGCCAGCAGGTCAGGGACAGTTACCCCCCTATATGGCTACACCTTC

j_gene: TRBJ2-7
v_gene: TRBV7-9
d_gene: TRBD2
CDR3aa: CASSPPGGGLDEQYF
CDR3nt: TGTGCCAGCAGCCCCCCGGGCGGGGGGCTCGACGAGCAGTACTTC

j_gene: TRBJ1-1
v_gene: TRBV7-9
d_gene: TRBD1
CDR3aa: CASKGTGGATEAFF
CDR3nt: TGTGCCAGCAAGGGGACAGGGGGCGCCACTGAAGCTTTCTTT

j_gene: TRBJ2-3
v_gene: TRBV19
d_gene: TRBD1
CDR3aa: CASSIGGQGPQDTQYF
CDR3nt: TGTGCCAGTAGTATCGGGGGACAGGGGCCCCAAGATACGCAGTATTTT

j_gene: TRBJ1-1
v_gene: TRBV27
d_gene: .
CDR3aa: CASSGQMNTEAFF
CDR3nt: TGTGCCAGCAGTGGGCAAATGAACACTGAAGCTTTCTTT

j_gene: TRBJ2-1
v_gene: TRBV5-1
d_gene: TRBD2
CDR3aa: CASSWTSGGGNEQFF
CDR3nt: TGCGCCAGCAGCTGGACTAGCGGGGGTGGTAATGAGCAGTTCTTC

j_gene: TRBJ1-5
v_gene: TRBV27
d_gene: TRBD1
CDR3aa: CASSKGQTNQPQHF
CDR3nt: TGTGCCAGCAGTAAGGGACAGACCAATCAGCCCCAGCATTTT

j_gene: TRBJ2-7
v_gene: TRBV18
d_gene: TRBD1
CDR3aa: CASSPLTGASYEQYF
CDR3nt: TGTGCCAGCTCACCACTCACAGGGGCCTCCTACGAGCAGTACTTC

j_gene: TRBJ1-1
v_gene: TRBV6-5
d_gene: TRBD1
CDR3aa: CASSDGQVAEAFF
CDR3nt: TGTGCCAGCAGTGATGGACAGGTAGCTGAAGCTTTCTTT

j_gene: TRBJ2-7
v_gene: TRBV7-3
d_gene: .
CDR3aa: CASSLDNGEQYF
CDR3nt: TGTGCCAGCAGCCTTGACAATGGCGAGCAGTACTTC

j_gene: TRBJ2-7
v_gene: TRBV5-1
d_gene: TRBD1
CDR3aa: CASSLAKAGGYEQYF
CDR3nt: TGCGCCAGCAGCTTGGCCAAGGCAGGGGGCTACGAGCAGTACTTC

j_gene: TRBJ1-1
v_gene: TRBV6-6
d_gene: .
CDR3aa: CASTPSQLNTEAFF
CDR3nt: TGTGCCAGCACCCCCTCCCAGTTGAACACTGAAGCTTTCTTT

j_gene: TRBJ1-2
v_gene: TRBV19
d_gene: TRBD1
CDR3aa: CASSMTGSHYGYTF
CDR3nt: TGTGCCAGTAGTATGACAGGGTCCCACTATGGCTACACCTTC

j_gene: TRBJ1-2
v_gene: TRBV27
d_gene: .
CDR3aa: CASSPQGTYGYTF
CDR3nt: TGTGCCAGCAGTCCCCAGGGTACCTATGGCTACACCTTC

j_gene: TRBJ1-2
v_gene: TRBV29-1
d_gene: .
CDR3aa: CSVGPEGGGYTF
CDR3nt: TGCAGCGTTGGCCCTGAGGGGGGGGGCTACACCTTC

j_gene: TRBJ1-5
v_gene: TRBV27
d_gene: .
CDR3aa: CASSLGGYQPQHF
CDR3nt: TGTGCCAGCAGTTTAGGGGGGTATCAGCCCCAGCATTTT

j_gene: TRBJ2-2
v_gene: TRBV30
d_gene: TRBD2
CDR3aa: CAWSYSGRGPGELFF
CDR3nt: TGTGCCTGGAGTTATAGCGGGAGAGGCCCCGGGGAGCTGTTTTTT

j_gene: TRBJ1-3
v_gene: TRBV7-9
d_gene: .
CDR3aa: CASSFRGGNTIYF
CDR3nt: TGTGCCAGCAGCTTCCGAGGGGGAAACACCATATATTTT

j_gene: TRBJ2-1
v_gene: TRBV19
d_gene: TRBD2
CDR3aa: CASTIVLAGGGEQFF
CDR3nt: TGTGCCAGTACCATTGTGCTAGCGGGAGGGGGTGAGCAGTTCTTC